The present entry profiles one T cell receptor beta chain with its context. Its matching antigen is unknown. TCRdb's copy holds only in-frame clones and misses some; the assay was immunoSEQ multiplex PCR. The table lists under 20,000 clones, over 90% of them singletons. This sample was included in a study of STAT3 mutations in large granular lymphocyte leukemia. Study background: Among longitudinally sequenced T-LGLL patients, roughly half had canonical activating STAT3 mutations detected. Roughly 37% of treated T-LGLL patients showed hematologic response to immunosuppression. Study observations and caveats: All newly emerging clones after therapy were STAT3 wild type. Every T-LGLL patient had at least one immunodominant TCRbeta clonotype. Persisting codominant clonotypes may have hidden a small pathogenic clone.

The TCR originated in a woman in her fifties or sixties with T-cell large granular lymphocyte leukemia. Some clones in this sample may be carry-over from other donors' samples. Sequenced sample: peripheral blood mononuclear cells.

The DNA for the CDR3 is TGTGCCAGCAGCTTACGGGTGGGGGAGACCCAGTACTTC. It translates to CASSLRVGETQYF. The chain uses TRBV7-3 and TRBJ2-5; no definite D call. Germline V gene lookup returns CDR1 SGHTA and CDR2 FQGTGA. Between the trimmed V and J ends, which lost 2 bases and 5 bases, there was a span of 9 bases. This CDR3 comprises 13 residues.